This T cell receptor beta chain was captured by sequencing in a study of T cells in localized non-small cell lung cancer. Points from the study as a whole: It remains possible that heterogeneity exists, since only one tumor region was sequenced. Clonality peaked in uninvolved adjacent lung rather than tumor. Longer survival (overall) was linked to higher T cell density in blood.

Clones were sequenced by immunoSEQ multiplex PCR, and TCRdb holds only the in-frame ones, with some missing. The sample holds more than 2,500 clones; roughly 25% are singletons and the top ten take about 16%. V trimming: 6 bases; J trimming: 2 bases; junction bases outside the gene matches: 11. Germline CDR1 and CDR2: MNHGY and SAAAGT. The length of the CDR3 is 17 residues. Judged by abundance, this clone is medium-sized. Its antigen is not identified. This sequence originates from a male donor at least 60 years old with stage I lung adenocarcinoma. The material sequenced was lung tumor tissue, taken before any cancer treatment. The chain links TRBV6-8 to TRBJ2-4, with 9 positions matching TRBD2. The CDR3 nucleotides are TGTGCCAGCAGCCATTACGTGGCTAGCGGGACCAAAAACATTCAGTACTTC. Protein: CASSHYVASGTKNIQYF.